This T cell receptor beta chain comes out of a study of siplizumab effects on memory and regulatory T cells. Findings and caveats of the study: Proliferating siplizumab-culture Tregs lacked confirmation of suppressive function. Unstimulated naive T cells seemed to show more diversity than memory cells did, and they also seemed to be among the major contributors to the alloresponse.

Per germline, CDR1 SQVTM and CDR2 ANQGSEA. V shed 6 bases and J shed 2 bases, with 13 bases lying between them. The CDR3 is 13 residues long. Assays were performed on 95,000 to 100,000 TCR templates per sample. The protocol was immunoSEQ multiplex PCR, while the TCRdb copy is restricted to in-frame clones and leaves out a portion. Of 6,500 to 8,500 clones in the sample, approximately 70% were seen once. To note about this clone: Its antigen is currently unknown.

The V and J genes are TRBV29-1 and TRBJ2-5; D is perhaps TRBD1 (6 bases). Sequencing input: effector memory CD8+ T cells sorted from blood. Sample subset: unstimulated CD8+ effector memory T cells. This TCR came from a human donor in good health. The chain's CDR3 is CSVTGTRQETQYF. DNA of the CDR3: TGCAGCGTCACCGGGACAAGGCAAGAGACCCAGTACTTC.